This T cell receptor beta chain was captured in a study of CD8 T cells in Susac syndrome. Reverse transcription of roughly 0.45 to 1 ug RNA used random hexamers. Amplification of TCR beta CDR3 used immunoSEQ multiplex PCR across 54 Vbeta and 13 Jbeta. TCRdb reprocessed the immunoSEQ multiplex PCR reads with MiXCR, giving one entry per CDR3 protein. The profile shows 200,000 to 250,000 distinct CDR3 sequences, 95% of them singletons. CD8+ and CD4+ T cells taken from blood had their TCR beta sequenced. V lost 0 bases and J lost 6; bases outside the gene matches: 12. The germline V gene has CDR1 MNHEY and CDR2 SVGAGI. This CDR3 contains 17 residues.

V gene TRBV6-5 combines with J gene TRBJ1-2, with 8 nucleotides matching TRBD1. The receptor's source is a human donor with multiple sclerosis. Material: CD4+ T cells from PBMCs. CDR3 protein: CASSYSLARQGMHGYTF. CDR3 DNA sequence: TGTGCCAGCAGTTACTCCCTCGCCCGACAGGGGATGCATGGCTACACCTTC.